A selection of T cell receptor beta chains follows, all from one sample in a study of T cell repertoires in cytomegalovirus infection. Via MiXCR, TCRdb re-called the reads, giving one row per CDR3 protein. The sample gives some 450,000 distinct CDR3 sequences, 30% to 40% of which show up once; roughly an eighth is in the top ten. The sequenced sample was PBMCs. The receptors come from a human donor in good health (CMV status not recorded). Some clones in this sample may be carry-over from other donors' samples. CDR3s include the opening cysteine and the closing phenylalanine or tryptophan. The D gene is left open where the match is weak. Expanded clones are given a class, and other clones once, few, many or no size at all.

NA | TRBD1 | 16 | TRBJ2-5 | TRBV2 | CASSPGQGYSKETQYF | TGTGCCAGCAGTCCGGGACAGGGCTACTCTAAAGAGACCCAGTACTTC
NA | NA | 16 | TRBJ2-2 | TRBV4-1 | CASSQEDGPNTGELFF | TGCGCCAGCAGCCAAGAAGACGGCCCGAACACCGGGGAGCTGTTTTTT
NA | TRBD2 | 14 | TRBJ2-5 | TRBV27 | CASRAAGVMETQYF | TGTGCCAGCAGGGCGGCGGGGGTTATGGAGACCCAGTACTTC
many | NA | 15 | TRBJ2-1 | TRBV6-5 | CASSYGARVWDEQFF | TGTGCCAGCAGTTACGGGGCCAGGGTTTGGGATGAGCAGTTCTTC
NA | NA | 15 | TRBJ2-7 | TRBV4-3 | CASSPVAGGPHGQYF | TGCGCCAGCAGCCCAGTGGCCGGAGGGCCCCACGGGCAGTACTTC
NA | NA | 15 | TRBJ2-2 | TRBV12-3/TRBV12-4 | CASRPLVGAGGELFF | TGTGCCAGCAGGCCGCTAGTGGGGGCCGGCGGGGAGCTGTTTTTT
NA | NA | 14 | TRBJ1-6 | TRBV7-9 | CASSPLDARSPLHF | TGTGCCAGCAGCCCTCTTGACGCAAGGTCACCCCTCCACTTT
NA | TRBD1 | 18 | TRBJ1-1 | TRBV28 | CASSLRQGASLANTEAFF | TGTGCCAGCAGTTTAAGGCAGGGGGCCTCGCTGGCGAACACTGAAGCTTTCTTT
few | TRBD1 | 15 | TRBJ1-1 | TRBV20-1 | CSARDLGQGSLVAFF | TGCAGTGCTAGAGATCTGGGACAGGGGTCGTTGGTAGCTTTCTTT
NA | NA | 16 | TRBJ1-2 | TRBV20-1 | CSARDPYRATNYGYTF | TGCAGTGCTAGAGATCCCTACAGGGCTACTAACTATGGCTACACCTTC
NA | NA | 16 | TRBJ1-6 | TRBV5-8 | CASSVVPQGLISPLHF | TGTGCCAGCAGCGTTGTTCCACAGGGCTTGATTTCACCCCTCCACTTT
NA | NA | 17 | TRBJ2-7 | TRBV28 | CASSFLSGPDRGYEQYF | TGTGCCAGCAGTTTTCTTAGCGGGCCCGACAGGGGCTACGAGCAGTACTTC
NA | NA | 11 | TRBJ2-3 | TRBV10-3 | CATSVRDTQYF | TGTGCCACCTCGGTAAGGGACACGCAGTATTTT
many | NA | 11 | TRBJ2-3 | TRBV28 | CASQVEDTQYF | TGTGCCAGCCAAGTGGAAGATACGCAGTATTTT
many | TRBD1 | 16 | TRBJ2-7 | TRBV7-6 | CASSKSIDRVIMEQYF | TGTGCCAGCAGCAAAAGTATCGACAGGGTGATAATGGAGCAGTACTTC
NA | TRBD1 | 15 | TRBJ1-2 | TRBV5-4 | CASSSHDRENYGYTF | TGTGCCAGCAGCTCCCACGACAGGGAGAACTATGGCTACACCTTC
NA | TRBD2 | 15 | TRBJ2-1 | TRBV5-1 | CASLPGGSSYNEQFF | TGCGCCAGCCTCCCGGGGGGGAGCTCCTACAATGAGCAGTTCTTC
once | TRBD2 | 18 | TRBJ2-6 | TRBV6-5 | CASSYTSGGLTGANVLTF | TGTGCCAGCAGTTACACTAGCGGGGGGCTTACGGGGGCCAACGTCCTGACTTTC
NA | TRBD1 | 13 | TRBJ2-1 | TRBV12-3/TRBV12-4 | CASGGQGTSEQFF | TGTGCCAGCGGGGGACAGGGTACGAGTGAGCAGTTCTTC
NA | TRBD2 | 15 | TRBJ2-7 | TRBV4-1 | CASSQDGGVSYEQYF | TGCGCCAGCAGCCAAGACGGGGGGGTCTCCTACGAGCAGTACTTC
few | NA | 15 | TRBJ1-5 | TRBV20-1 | CSARDFGQGSQPQHF | TGCAGTGCTAGAGATTTTGGCCAGGGTAGTCAGCCCCAGCATTTT
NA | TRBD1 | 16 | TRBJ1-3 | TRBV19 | CASSMTGQGSGNTIYF | TGTGCCAGTAGTATGACCGGACAGGGGTCTGGAAACACCATATATTTT
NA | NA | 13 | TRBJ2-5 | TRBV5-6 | CASSLVRDETQYF | TGTGCCAGCAGCTTGGTCAGGGATGAGACCCAGTACTTC
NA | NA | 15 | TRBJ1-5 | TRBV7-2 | CASSLGHLGNQPQHF | TGTGCCAGCAGCTTAGGACATTTAGGAAATCAGCCCCAGCATTTT
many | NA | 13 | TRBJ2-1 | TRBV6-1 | CASNWGSYNEQFF | TGTGCCAGCAATTGGGGCTCCTACAATGAGCAGTTCTTC
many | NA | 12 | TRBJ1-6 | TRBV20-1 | CSARGANSPLHF | TGCAGTGCTAGGGGGGCCAATTCACCCCTCCACTTT
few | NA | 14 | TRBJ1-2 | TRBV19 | CASSFLDTNYGYTF | TGTGCCAGTAGTTTTTTGGACACCAACTATGGCTACACCTTC
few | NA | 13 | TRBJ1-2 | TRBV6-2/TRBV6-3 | CASSQDSSGGYTF | TGTGCCAGCAGCCAGGACAGCTCGGGGGGCTACACCTTC
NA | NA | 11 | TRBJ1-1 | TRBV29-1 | CSVGENTEAFF | TGCAGCGTTGGGGAGAACACTGAAGCTTTCTTT
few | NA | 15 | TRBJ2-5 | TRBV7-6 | CASSSGQAGGKTQYF | TGTGCCAGCAGCTCCGGACAGGCGGGGGGAAAGACCCAGTACTTC
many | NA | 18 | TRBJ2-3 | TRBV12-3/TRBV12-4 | CASSLRGSLGGRTDTQYF | TGTGCCAGCAGTTTGAGGGGGAGTCTGGGGGGGCGCACAGATACGCAGTATTTT
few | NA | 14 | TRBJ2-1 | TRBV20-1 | CSALKGSSYNEQFF | TGCAGTGCTCTCAAAGGAAGCTCCTACAATGAGCAGTTCTTC
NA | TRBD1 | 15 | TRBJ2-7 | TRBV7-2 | CASRLDQGASWEQYF | TGTGCCAGCAGACTAGACCAGGGGGCTTCGTGGGAGCAGTACTTC
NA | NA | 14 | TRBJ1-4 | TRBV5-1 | CASSDSPTNEKLFF | TGCGCCAGCAGCGACAGTCCAACTAATGAAAAACTGTTTTTT
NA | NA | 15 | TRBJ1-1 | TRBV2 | CASRALGTLKTEAFF | TGTGCCAGCAGGGCCCTGGGGACACTGAAAACTGAAGCTTTCTTT
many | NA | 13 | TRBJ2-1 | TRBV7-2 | CASSLAGTKGQFF | TGTGCCAGCAGCTTGGCCGGGACAAAGGGGCAGTTCTTC
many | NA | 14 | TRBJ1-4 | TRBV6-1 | CASKRTHESEKLFF | TGTGCCAGCAAACGGACACACGAATCTGAAAAACTGTTTTTT
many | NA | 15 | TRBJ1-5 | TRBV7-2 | CASSPPPGRNQPQHF | TGTGCCAGCAGCCCTCCCCCCGGGCGTAATCAGCCCCAGCATTTT
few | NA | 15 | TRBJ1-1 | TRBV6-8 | CASSYSPGVNTEAFF | TGTGCCAGCAGTTACTCGCCAGGGGTGAACACTGAAGCTTTCTTT
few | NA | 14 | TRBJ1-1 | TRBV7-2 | CASSLERVNTEAFF | TGTGCCAGCAGCTTAGAAAGGGTGAACACTGAAGCTTTCTTT
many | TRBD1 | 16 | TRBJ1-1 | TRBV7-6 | CASSSGQGPMNTEAFF | TGTGCCAGCAGCTCTGGACAGGGGCCTATGAACACTGAAGCTTTCTTT
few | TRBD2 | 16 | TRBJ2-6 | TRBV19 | CASRLAGASGANVLTF | TGTGCCAGTAGATTAGCGGGGGCCTCTGGGGCCAACGTCCTGACTTTC
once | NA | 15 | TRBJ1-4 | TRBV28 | CASSLGGKQNEKLFF | TGTGCCAGCAGTTTGGGGGGAAAGCAGAATGAAAAACTGTTTTTT
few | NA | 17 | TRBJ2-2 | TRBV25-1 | CASSAGLGGGGTGELFF | TGTGCCAGCAGTGCTGGACTGGGCGGGGGCGGGACCGGGGAGCTGTTTTTT
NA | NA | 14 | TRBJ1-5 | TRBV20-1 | CSAQRGGSNQPQHF | TGCAGTGCTCAGAGGGGGGGTAGCAATCAGCCCCAGCATTTT
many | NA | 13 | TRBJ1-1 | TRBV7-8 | CASSPGRKTEAFF | TGTGCCAGCAGCCCTGGGCGTAAGACTGAAGCTTTCTTT
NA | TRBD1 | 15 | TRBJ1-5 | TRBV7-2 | CASSSRGQGYQPQHF | TGTGCCAGCAGCTCGCGGGGACAGGGGTATCAGCCCCAGCATTTT
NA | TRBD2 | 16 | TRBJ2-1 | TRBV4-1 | CASSRQRGRPDDEQFF | TGCGCCAGCAGCCGACAGCGGGGGCGCCCCGATGATGAGCAGTTCTTC
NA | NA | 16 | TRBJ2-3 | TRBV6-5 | CASSYSTGGDPRTQYF | TGTGCCAGCAGTTACTCGACTGGCGGGGACCCCCGGACGCAGTATTTT
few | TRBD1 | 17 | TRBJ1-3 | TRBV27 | CASSSHTGGSSGNTIYF | TGTGCCAGCAGTTCGCATACAGGGGGCAGCTCTGGAAACACCATATATTTT
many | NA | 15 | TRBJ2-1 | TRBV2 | CASSDGFLNYNEQFF | TGTGCCAGCAGTGACGGATTCTTAAACTACAATGAGCAGTTCTTC
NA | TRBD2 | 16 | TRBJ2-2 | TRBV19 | CVSTSGGAGNTGELFF | TGTGTCAGTACAAGCGGGGGGGCGGGGAACACCGGGGAGCTGTTTTTT
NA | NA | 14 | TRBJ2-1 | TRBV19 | CASSIQEGYNEQFF | TGTGCCAGTAGTATCCAAGAAGGGTACAATGAGCAGTTCTTC